One sample yielded the 4 T cell receptor beta chains listed below, sequenced in a study of shared clonotypes between healthy human individuals. Sequencing used immunoSEQ multiplex PCR; TCRdb keeps in-frame clones, though not all of them. The sample lists approximately 2.1 million clones, more than 80% occurring once. Sequenced sample: naive CD4+ T cells from PBMCs. Described subset: CD45RA+ positively selected. The receptor source for this set is a young man in good health. Some clones in this sample may be carry-over from other donors' samples.

V usage is TRBV19 and J usage is TRBJ2-2, with no clear D. The V end was cut by 6 bases, the J end by 7 bases, with 12 bases between. From germline, CDR1 is LNHDA and CDR2 SQIVND (reference sequence). The CDR3 is made up of 13 amino acids. This CDR3 reads CASRSLIGGELFF. CDR3 coding DNA: TGTGCCAGTAGATCCTTGATCGGCGGGGAGCTGTTTTTT.

This rearrangement joins TRBV6-5 to TRBJ2-7, with 7 bases that match TRBD1. This CDR3 is 14 amino acids long. CDR1 is MNHEY, CDR2 SVGAGI, per germline. Trimming removed 6 bases from V and 2 bases from J; junction bases left unmatched: 7. The CDR3 coding sequence is TGTGCCAGCAGAAAGACAGGGAAACCCTACGAGCAGTACTTC. The encoded protein is CASRKTGKPYEQYF.

The chain recombines TRBV18 with TRBJ2-4; 12 bases match TRBD2. Germline loops: CDR1 KGHSH, CDR2 LQKENI. Trimming took 0 bases from V and 8 from J; bases not matched to a gene: 11. The CDR3 contains 18 residues. In nucleotides, the CDR3 is TGTGCCAGCTCACCACCCCCTAGCGGGAGGGCGGTCCCCGACATTCAGTACTTC. Translation: CASSPPPSGRAVPDIQYF.

V gene TRBV11-2 combines with J gene TRBJ2-7; a possible D gene is TRBD1 (5 bases). CDR1 and CDR2 (germline): SGHAT, FQNNGV. This CDR3 region has 14 residues. The V end was cut by 2 bases, the J end by 3 bases, with 11 bases between. CDR3 nucleotides: TGTGCCAGCAGCTTACAGGGATCCAGCTACGAGCAGTACTTC. This sequence encodes CASSLQGSSYEQYF.